Shown below are 28 T cell receptor beta chains from a single sample sequenced in a study of response to subunit inactivated influenza vaccine. From the RT-PCR reads, TCRdb called clonotypes with MiXCR, one entry per CDR3 protein. The sample includes roughly 160,000 distinct CDR3 sequences, roughly 11% seen only once; the top ten take around 11%. The sample consisted of non-naive T cells sorted from PBMCs, taken 40 to 50 days after vaccination. The receptors originated from a man aged 50 or older who received an inactivated influenza vaccine.

The V gene is TRBV28, the J gene TRBJ2-2, with TRBD2 matching 7 bases. J lost 5 bases, V lost 3 bases, and 6 bases had no gene match. Germline CDR1 is MDHEN and CDR2 is SYDVKM. The CDR3 extends over 15 amino acids. The CDR3 region has the DNA TGTGCCAGCAGTTTTTGGACTAGTTGGACCGGGGAGCTGTTTTTT. It encodes CASSFWTSWTGELFF.

This rearrangement joins TRBV2 to TRBJ2-7, with 9 bases fitting TRBD1. Germline V gene data show CDR1 as SNHLY and CDR2 as FYNNEI. CDR3 length equals 15 residues. With V trimmed by 7 bases and J by 6 bases, 13 bases remained unmatched. The CDR3 coding sequence is TGTGCCAGCAACTCGGGACAGGGACCCACTTTCGAGCAGTACTTC. Its translation is CASNSGQGPTFEQYF.

This clonotype was seen a few times. The chain carries TRBV7-6 and TRBJ1-6; D unresolved. This CDR3 region has 15 residues. V lost 5 bases and J 0 bases, leaving 8 bases between the germline ends. Per germline, CDR1 SGHVS and CDR2 FNYEAQ. The CDR3 DNA follows: TGTGCCAGCAGCCAACAAAGCTCCTATAATTCACCCCTCCACTTT. This translates into CASSQQSSYNSPLHF.

This clonotype was picked up a small number of times. This chain uses TRBV29-1 with TRBJ1-4; D remains ambiguous. Trimming removed 4 bases from V and 5 bases from J, with 14 bases in between. The germline CDR1 and CDR2 sequences are SQVTM and ANQGSEA. CDR3 length: 14 residues. CDR3 bases: TGCAGCGTTGTGGACCGCTCCCGGAATGAAAAACTGTTTTTT. This codes for CSVVDRSRNEKLFF.

The gene calls are TRBV3-1 and TRBJ1-2; 9 bases map to TRBD1. The CDR3 loop spans 13 amino acids. Germline loops: CDR1 LGHDT, CDR2 YNNKEL (reference sequence). Losses at the gene ends were 3 bases for V and 7 bases for J; bases not matched to a gene: 3. CDR3 DNA sequence: TGTGCCAGCAGCCAGGGGACAGGGTTTGGCTACACCTTC. It translates to CASSQGTGFGYTF.

The V call is TRBV27, the J call TRBJ2-7, with 9 bases lining up with TRBD1. Unmatched junction bases numbered 10, after V lost 5 bases and J lost 2 bases. The CDR3 is 16 amino acids. CDR1 and CDR2 (germline): MNHEY, SMNVEV (reference sequence). This CDR3 reads CASSRDGTGLTYEQYF. CDR3 in DNA: TGTGCCAGCAGTCGCGATGGGACAGGGTTGACCTACGAGCAGTACTTC.

This clonotype was detected a few times. The chain recombines TRBV20-1 with TRBJ1-5; unclear D gene. Trimming removed 2 bases at V and 6 bases at J, with 11 bases between. Germline V gene sequence: CDR1 DFQATT, CDR2 SNEGSKA (reference sequence). The CDR3 runs to 13 residues. The CDR3 bases are TGCAGTGCTAGAAACTCCCCCAGTCAGCCCCAGCATTTT. Its translation is CSARNSPSQPQHF.

This clonotype was observed a handful of times. This chain connects TRBV10-3 to TRBJ2-5; no definite D call. CDR1 and CDR2 (germline): ENHRY, SYGVKD. Trimming shortened V by 4 bases and J by 3 bases, and 6 bases separated the two germline ends. The CDR3 is 12 residues long. The CDR3 spells CAISGTKETQYF. In nucleotides, the CDR3 is TGTGCCATCAGTGGGACCAAAGAGACCCAGTACTTC.

This clonotype was counted ten times or more. The gene calls are TRBV28 and TRBJ1-1; TRBD1 matches 9 bases. Germline V CDR1 and CDR2: MDHEN, SYDVKM. The CDR3 has 16 amino acids. The ends lost 6 bases at V and 0 bases at J; junction bases unmatched: 8. The CDR3 DNA sequence: TGTGCCAGCAGCCCAGCGACAGGGGGGATGAACACTGAAGCTTTCTTT. This encodes CASSPATGGMNTEAFF.

The rearrangement uses TRBV18 and TRBJ1-2; 7 bases fit TRBD1. This CDR3 region has 15 residues. The germline V gene has CDR1 KGHSH and CDR2 LQKENI. Trimming cost V 4 bases and J 3 bases; bases outside gene matches: 8. As DNA, the CDR3 is TGTGCCAGCTCACAGGGGACAGCGCAATACTATGGCTACACCTTC. Its translation: CASSQGTAQYYGYTF.

The sample holds a few counts of this clonotype. V and J are TRBV6-2 or TRBV6-3 and TRBJ2-1; D is uncertain. V lost 5 bases, J lost 7 bases, and 12 bases lay in between. Germline V gene sequence: CDR1 MNHEY, CDR2 SVGEGT. The CDR3 length is 13 residues. The CDR3 protein is CASSPEKSNEQFF. CDR3 nucleotides: TGTGCCAGCAGTCCGGAGAAATCGAATGAGCAGTTCTTC.

This clonotype was detected a few times. The chain recombines TRBV27 with TRBJ2-7, with 12 bases identical to TRBD2. Per germline, CDR1 MNHEY and CDR2 SMNVEV (reference sequence). The CDR3 has 16 amino acids. V was clipped by 5 bases and J by 0 bases; unmatched bases: 5. The CDR3 reads CASSPRTSGNSYEQYF. The CDR3 DNA follows: TGTGCCAGCAGTCCAAGGACTAGCGGGAACTCCTACGAGCAGTACTTC.

The V gene is TRBV29-1, the J gene TRBJ1-1; D gene uncertain. Germline V gives CDR1 SQVTM, CDR2 ANQGSEA. The CDR3 sequence is 11 residues long. CDR3 DNA: TGCAGTGGCGGCGTCCACACTGAAGCTTTCTTT. This codes for CSGGVHTEAFF. Looking up the rest from reference TRBV29-1 and TRBJ1-1 gives the full variable domain: SAVISQKPSRDICQRGTSLTIQCQVDSQVTMMFWYRQQPGQSLTLIATANQGSEATYESGFVIDKFPISRPNLTFSTLTVSNMSPEDSSIYLCSGGVHTEAFFGQGTRLTVV.

The chain links TRBV27 to TRBJ2-7; 7 bases match TRBD1. CDR3 length: 15 residues. Germline loops: CDR1 MNHEY, CDR2 SMNVEV (reference sequence). Germline trimming cut 3 bases from V and 5 bases from J; bases unmatched to any gene: 10. CDR3: CASSFVYRGRHEQYF. The CDR3 DNA reads as TGTGCCAGCAGTTTCGTTTACAGGGGTCGGCACGAGCAGTACTTC.

The V and J genes are TRBV12-3 or TRBV12-4 and TRBJ2-7, with D possibly TRBD2 on 5 matching bases. Trimming shortened V by 1 base and J by 3 bases, and 13 bases separated the two germline ends. CDR3 length equals 15 residues. In nucleotides, the CDR3 is TGTGCCAGCAGTTTAGGGGCTAGGAGGAACTACGAGCAGTACTTC. Translation gives CASSLGARRNYEQYF.

The V call is TRBV5-1, the J call TRBJ1-1; 8 bases agree with TRBD1. Germline CDR1 reads SGHRS; CDR2 reads YFSETQ. The CDR3 consists of 14 residues. After removal of 0 bases from V and 6 bases from J, the junction contained 4 bases not matched to a gene. CDR3 amino acids: CASSLASGGPEAFF. In DNA form, the CDR3 reads TGCGCCAGCAGCTTGGCCTCAGGGGGCCCTGAAGCTTTCTTT.

At least ten counts were recorded for this clonotype. The chain couples TRBV6-2 or TRBV6-3 to TRBJ2-1; 11 bases line up with TRBD2. The CDR3 length is 17 residues. The J segment lost 2 bases and the V segment lost 7 bases, leaving 10 bases of the junction unmatched. Germline V gene lookup returns CDR1 MNHEY and CDR2 SVGEGT. The CDR3 DNA reads TGTGCCAGCACTCCTACTAGCGGGGGAGGGGCCTACAATGAGCAGTTCTTC. It codes for CASTPTSGGGAYNEQFF.

This chain joins TRBV10-3 and TRBJ2-2, with a weak D call TRBD2 (6 bases). Germline V gene sequence: CDR1 ENHRY, CDR2 SYGVKD. This CDR3 comprises 15 residues. Trimming left V 1 base short and J 8 bases short, with 14 bases between. CDR3 sequence: CAISELAGGTGELFF. In DNA, the CDR3 is TGTGCCATCAGTGAGTTGGCAGGCGGGACGGGGGAGCTGTTTTTT.

This clonotype has at least ten counts. The chain couples TRBV6-1 to TRBJ1-1; TRBD1 matches at 8 bases. The CDR3 totals 15 residues. Germline loops: CDR1 MNHNS, CDR2 SASEGT. V was pared by 10 bases and J by 0 bases, with 10 bases of the junction left unmatched. DNA for the CDR3: TGTGCCATCAACGATCACAGGGGGATGAACACTGAAGCTTTCTTT. Translation gives CAINDHRGMNTEAFF.

The chain carries TRBV20-1 and TRBJ2-5; TRBD2 matches at 13 bases. V gave up 3 bases and J gave up 4 bases; unmatched junction bases: 5. This CDR3 region has 15 residues. Germline-derived CDR1 and CDR2 are DFQATT and SNEGSKA (reference sequence). CDR3 sequence (DNA): TGCAGTGCTAGCGGGACTAGCGGGATAGGAGAGACCCAGTACTTC. Translating gives CSASGTSGIGETQYF.

This clonotype was observed many times. The gene calls are TRBV5-1 and TRBJ2-7; 7 bases agree with TRBD2. CDR3 length equals 14 residues. V gave up 4 bases and J gave up 3 bases; unmatched junction bases: 7. The germline V gene encodes CDR1 SGHRS and CDR2 YFSETQ. CDR3 region: CASSPSGESYEQYF. The DNA of the CDR3 is TGCGCCAGCAGCCCGAGCGGGGAGAGCTACGAGCAGTACTTC.

There are a few counts of this clonotype. This chain uses TRBV7-2 with TRBJ1-1, with D maybe TRBD1 (5 bases). V was shortened by 1 base and J by 5 bases, with 11 bases between the two germline ends. In germline, CDR1 is SGHTA, CDR2 FQGNSA. The CDR3 runs 14 residues. The CDR3 sequence is CASSLERGRTEAFF. As DNA, the CDR3 is TGTGCCAGCAGCTTAGAGAGGGGAAGGACTGAAGCTTTCTTT.

This sequence joins TRBV6-6 and TRBJ1-5; the D is unclear. In germline, CDR1 is MNHNY, CDR2 SVGAGI (reference sequence). The CDR3 extends over 12 amino acids. Trimming took off 6 bases at V and 2 bases at J, with 5 bases between the two ends. The DNA for the CDR3 is TGTGCCAGCAGATCTGGCAATCAGCCCCAGCATTTT. It encodes CASRSGNQPQHF.

This clonotype was detected ten times or more. V and J are TRBV12-3 or TRBV12-4 and TRBJ1-2, with D hard to call. This CDR3 is 12 amino acids long. Deletions cut 1 base from V and 4 bases from J, with 4 bases between. CDR3 residues: CASSLGPYGYTF. Written as DNA, the CDR3 is TGTGCCAGCAGTTTAGGGCCCTATGGCTACACCTTC.

This clonotype was observed at least ten times. This chain's CDR3 is CASSRPSGGAGNEQFF. The DNA for the CDR3 is TGTGCCAGCAGTAGGCCATCAGGGGGCGCGGGAAATGAGCAGTTCTTC. The chain carries TRBV28 and TRBJ2-1; TRBD1 agrees at 8 bases. The CDR3 loop spans 16 amino acids. V shed 5 bases, J shed 7 bases, and the junction held 13 bases outside the gene matches. Germline CDR1 and CDR2: MDHEN and SYDVKM.

This chain joins TRBV10-3 and TRBJ2-3, with no clear D. The CDR3 is made up of 12 amino acids. From germline, CDR1 is ENHRY and CDR2 SYGVKD. V was pared by 5 bases and J by 6 bases, with 9 bases between. The DNA for the CDR3 is TGTGCCATCAGTCGTCTGGCGGATACGCAGTATTTT. It is translated as CAISRLADTQYF.

The chain carries TRBV27 and TRBJ1-4; D call uncertain. CDR1 is MNHEY and CDR2 is SMNVEV in the germline V gene (reference sequence). V gave up 5 bases and J gave up 3 bases, with 16 bases separating them. This CDR3 contains 16 residues. This CDR3 reads CASSLSIRAANEKLFF. In nucleotides, the CDR3 is TGTGCCAGCAGTCTCTCCATAAGGGCGGCTAATGAAAAACTGTTTTTT.

Notes on this clonotype: Relative to the germline gene, one junction end is altered; a read error may explain this. This rearrangement joins TRBV20-1 to TRBJ2-5; D is tentatively TRBD1 or TRBD2 (5 bases each). CDR1 and CDR2 from the germline V gene are DFQATT and SNEGSKA (reference sequence). There are 14 residues in the CDR3. The CDR3 nucleotides read TGCAGTGCTAGTAAAGGGGTGTACGGGGAGAGCCAGTACTTC. It codes for CSASKGVYGESQYF.